The entry below describes one TCR beta chain. The sequencing depth, 1 in 200,000 to 1 in 1 million T cells, was the target. Profiling relied on immunoSEQ multiplex PCR, and the TCRdb table lists in-frame clones only, not all of them. The table includes fewer than 400,000 clones, about 61% detected once. Germline V gene data show CDR1 as MGHRA and CDR2 as YSYEKL. This CDR3 is 12 amino acids long. The V gene lost 0 bases and the J gene lost 4 bases, with 3 bases spanning the gap. This sample was included in a study of cytotoxic CD8 clonotypes in ibrutinib-treated CLL. The sequence derives from a human donor with chronic lymphocytic leukemia. The sequencing used PBMCs, collected after 36 months of ibrutinib treatment. The J gene is TRBJ2-5, the V gene TRBV4-1, with D uncertain. The CDR3 region is CASSQEGETQYF. The DNA for the CDR3 is TGCGCCAGCAGCCAAGAAGGAGAGACCCAGTACTTC.